This T cell receptor (beta chain) appears in the sequencing data of a study of blood T cells in healthy people across ages. Findings and limits, study-wide: For the donors, CMV status was unknown and possibly confounded expanded clonotype changes.

Through a sample-barcoded 5' primer and a J-beta primer mix, a second PCR was run for roughly 7 to 12 cycles. TCRdb used MiXCR to reprocess the 5' RACE reads, holding one entry per CDR3 protein. This table holds about 1.7 million distinct CDR3 sequences, about 30% found once. This clonotype came up a few times. Its antigen is not identified. Per sample, a minimum of 6 million PBMCs were isolated. The trim removed 1 base at V and 4 bases at J, leaving 4 bases unmatched. CDR1 is LGHDT, CDR2 YNNKEL, per germline (reference sequence). The CDR3 length is 15 residues. This rearrangement joins TRBV3-1 to TRBJ2-3; TRBD2 aligns across 8 bases. Sequencing input: blood. This receptor was obtained from a woman younger than 45 in good health. The CDR3 DNA follows: TGTGCCAGCAGCCAAGGAGGGCGGGAGGCAGATACGCAGTATTTT. This encodes CASSQGGREADTQYF.